Presented here are 22 T cell receptor beta chains from one specimen sequenced in a study. MiXCR was run by TCRdb on the 5' RACE reads, yielding one entry per CDR3 protein. Among roughly 69,000 distinct CDR3 sequences, under 25% were seen once, and the ten largest hold approximately 3%. Sequenced sample: memory CD4+ T cells sorted from a lymph node. As for subset: memory CD4+ T cells, CD4+CD45RO+CD25-. The receptor set was obtained from a female donor with breast cancer.

Only one count was recorded for this clonotype. The chain is built from TRBV9 and TRBJ2-5, with 10 positions matching TRBD2. The V and J ends lost 3 bases and 3 bases, in that order; junction bases with no gene match: 5. There are 15 residues in the CDR3. The germline V gene has CDR1 SGDLS and CDR2 YYNGEE. The DNA of the CDR3 is TGTGCCAGCAGCGGACGGACTAGCGGAAAAGAGACCCAGTACTTC. Translated: CASSGRTSGKETQYF.

The sample holds a few counts of this clonotype. The chain combines TRBV4-1 with TRBJ1-3; D may be TRBD1 (6 bases). This CDR3 region has 14 residues. The germline CDR1 and CDR2 sequences are MGHRA and YSYEKL. Trimming stripped 4 bases from V and 4 bases from J, with 11 bases between. This CDR3 is CASSPWTAGNTIYF. The CDR3 region has the DNA TGCGCCAGCAGCCCCTGGACAGCCGGAAACACCATATATTTT.

The chain carries TRBV20-1 and TRBJ2-3; TRBD1 agrees at 9 bases. The V gene's germline CDR1 is DFQATT and CDR2 SNEGSKA (reference sequence). This CDR3 contains 14 residues. J lost 0 bases, V lost 5 bases, and 3 bases had no gene match. This CDR3 is CSASGTGSTDTQYF. In DNA form, the CDR3 reads TGCAGTGCTTCCGGGACAGGGAGCACAGATACGCAGTATTTT.

This clonotype appeared a few times. The chain employs TRBV6-6 and TRBJ2-2; maybe TRBD2 (5 bases). The CDR3 is 14 residues long. CDR1 is MNHNY, CDR2 SVGAGI, per germline (reference sequence). V shed 7 bases and J shed 0 bases, with 9 bases lying between them. The CDR3 nucleotides are TGTGCCAGCAACGACGGGACGAACACCGGGGAGCTGTTTTTT. Translation gives CASNDGTNTGELFF.

This clonotype was seen only a few times. This chain joins TRBV5-5 and TRBJ2-7, with TRBD1 matching over 11 bases. The CDR3 spans 15 residues. Germline-derived CDR1 and CDR2 are SGHKS and YYEKEE (reference sequence). V shed 3 bases and J 3 bases; nucleotides not matched to a gene: 5. The CDR3 nucleotides read TGTGCCAGCAGCTACCGGGGGACAGGGGGCTACGAGCAGTACTTC. Translated: CASSYRGTGGYEQYF.

The chain combines TRBV6-2 or TRBV6-3 with TRBJ1-2, with D possibly matching TRBD1 (5 bases). V was pared by 7 bases and J by 4 bases, with 10 bases between. The CDR3 has 12 amino acids. Per germline, CDR1 MNHEY and CDR2 SVGEGT. The CDR3 DNA is TGTGCCAGCAATTTTCAGGGCTATGGCTACACCTTC. This encodes CASNFQGYGYTF.

The chain joins TRBV6-2 or TRBV6-3 to TRBJ2-3, with D maybe TRBD2 (6 bases). Trimming left V 8 bases short and J 4 bases short, with 19 bases between. Per germline, CDR1 MNHEY and CDR2 SVGEGT. The CDR3 contains 15 residues. The CDR3 region has the DNA TGTGCCAGCGGACTAACCCCTCACCCGGCAGATACGCAGTATTTT. As protein: CASGLTPHPADTQYF.

This clonotype was detected many times. The chain carries TRBV5-5 and TRBJ1-2; 8 nucleotides align to TRBD1. Germline V gene sequence: CDR1 SGHKS, CDR2 YYEKEE (reference sequence). There are 14 residues in the CDR3. V shed 4 bases and J 1 base; nucleotides not matched to a gene: 3. The CDR3 reads CASSPDRGNYGYTF. In DNA, the CDR3 is TGTGCCAGCAGCCCCGACAGGGGTAACTATGGCTACACCTTC.

The chain carries TRBV5-6 and TRBJ1-4, with D uncertain. Looked up from germline, CDR1 is SGHDT and CDR2 is YYEEEE. V lost 7 bases and J 4 bases, leaving 14 bases between the germline ends. The CDR3 has 14 amino acids. This CDR3 reads CASQILGNNEKLFF. Written as DNA, the CDR3 is TGTGCCAGCCAGATCCTGGGGAATAATGAAAAACTGTTTTTT.

The V gene is TRBV5-1, the J gene TRBJ2-7; 7 nucleotides align to TRBD2. CDR1 SGHRS and CDR2 YFSETQ come from the germline V gene. V lost 0 bases to trimming and J lost 2 bases; unmatched junction nucleotides: 11. The CDR3 totals 17 residues. The CDR3 protein is CASSLGLGGHAPYEQYF. DNA of the CDR3: TGCGCCAGCAGCTTGGGGTTGGGAGGGCACGCTCCCTACGAGCAGTACTTC.

This clonotype has just a few counts. The V gene is TRBV5-1, the J gene TRBJ2-5, with D possibly matching TRBD2 (6 bases). This CDR3 is 14 amino acids long. Per germline, CDR1 SGHRS and CDR2 YFSETQ. The V end was cut by 7 bases, the J end by 5 bases, with 18 bases between. The CDR3 sequence is CASGISGGGETQYF. As DNA, the CDR3 is TGCGCCAGCGGTATCTCGGGTGGAGGGGAGACCCAGTACTTC.

Points on this clonotype: A single base separates this from a much larger clone, so it may be a read error. V is TRBV6-6 and J is TRBJ2-3; 13 bases match TRBD2. This CDR3 comprises 16 residues. CDR1 and CDR2 from the germline V gene are MNHNY and SVGAGI (reference sequence). CDR3 in amino acids: CTSSPKGLAGFNTQYF. The CDR3 DNA follows: TGTACCAGCAGTCCCAAGGGACTAGCGGGATTTAATACGCAGTATTTT.

As regards this clonotype: This may stem from a read error, because a much larger clone lies one nucleotide away. This CDR3 is CPSSLSVTSGGSDTQYF. In DNA, the CDR3 is TGCCCCAGCAGCTTGTCAGTGACTAGCGGGGGCTCAGATACGCAGTATTTT. The V gene is TRBV5-1, the J gene TRBJ2-3, with 12 nucleotides matching TRBD2. CDR1 and CDR2 (germline): SGHRS, YFSETQ. CDR3 size: 17 residues.

The sample holds many counts of this clonotype. The V call is TRBV7-2, the J call TRBJ1-6; TRBD1 agrees at 8 bases. After removal of 5 bases from V and 9 bases from J, the junction contained 15 bases not matched to a gene. CDR3 length equals 17 residues. The V gene's germline CDR1 is SGHTA and CDR2 FQGNSA. CDR3: CASSTRGQAVRGSPLHF. The CDR3 region has the DNA TGTGCCAGCAGCACAAGGGGACAGGCCGTCCGAGGTTCACCCCTCCACTTT.

The genes are TRBV29-1 and TRBJ2-3; TRBD2 matches 10 bases. The V gene's germline CDR1 is SQVTM and CDR2 ANQGSEA. The length of the CDR3 is 15 residues. After removal of 4 bases from V and 0 bases from J, the junction contained 4 bases not matched to a gene. The CDR3 spells CSVALAGGSTDTQYF. CDR3 DNA sequence: TGCAGCGTTGCCTTAGCGGGGGGTAGCACAGATACGCAGTATTTT.

This chain joins TRBV4-1 and TRBJ2-1, with D tentatively TRBD2 (5 bases). Germline loops: CDR1 MGHRA, CDR2 YSYEKL. V shed 4 bases and J shed 12 bases, with 10 bases lying between them. The CDR3 covers 11 residues. In DNA, the CDR3 is TGCGCCAGCAGCCCGGGGTTGGTGCAGTTCTTC. It specifies CASSPGLVQFF.

The chain has TRBV11-1 and TRBJ2-1; TRBD2 matches 7 bases. Germline V lookup: CDR1 SGHAT, CDR2 FQDESV (reference sequence). The CDR3 is made up of 14 amino acids. The J segment lost 8 bases and the V segment lost 6 bases, leaving 10 bases of the junction unmatched. The CDR3 reads CASREAGPIDEQFF. CDR3 nucleotide sequence: TGTGCCAGCAGGGAAGCGGGACCCATCGATGAGCAGTTCTTC.

This clonotype was recorded at least ten times. J is TRBJ1-1 and V is TRBV28; 9 bases align to TRBD1. The CDR3 length is 17 residues. Trimming took 5 bases from V and 5 from J; bases not matched to a gene: 15. Germline V CDR1 and CDR2: MDHEN, SYDVKM. The CDR3 DNA is TGTGCCAGCAGTCCTCGCTATCCGGGACAGGGAAGGACTGAAGCTTTCTTT. This sequence encodes CASSPRYPGQGRTEAFF.

CDR3 region: CASSLAGLYNVLTF. DNA of the CDR3: TGTGCCAGCAGCTTAGCGGGGCTCTACAACGTCCTGACTTTC. The genes are TRBV7-2 and TRBJ2-6; a possible D gene is TRBD1 (5 bases). The length of the CDR3 is 14 residues. V was trimmed by 0 bases and J by 9 bases, leaving 9 bases between them. Per germline, CDR1 SGHTA and CDR2 FQGNSA.

Only a few counts were recorded for this clonotype. The chain has TRBV5-1 and TRBJ2-7; a possible D gene is TRBD1 (6 bases). The CDR3 extends over 15 amino acids. V was pared by 4 bases and J by 3 bases, with 17 bases between. Per germline, CDR1 SGHRS and CDR2 YFSETQ. DNA for the CDR3: TGCGCCAGCAGCCGTAAGGGGGTATCACACTACGAGCAGTACTTC. Translation: CASSRKGVSHYEQYF. Looking up the rest from reference TRBV5-1 and TRBJ2-7 gives the full variable domain: KAGVTQTPRYLIKTRGQQVTLSCSPISGHRSVSWYQQTPGQGLQFLFEYFSETQRNKGNFPGRFSGRQFSNSRSEMNVSTLELGDSALYLCASSRKGVSHYEQYFGPGTRLTVT.

This clonotype has a handful of counts. The CDR3 bases are TGCGCCAGCAGCCCCTCCGGGGTCAATAATGAAAAACTGTTTTTT. Translating gives CASSPSGVNNEKLFF. This sequence joins TRBV4-1 and TRBJ1-4; D is uncertain. CDR3 length: 15 amino acids. V lost 4 bases and J 4 bases, leaving 13 bases between the germline ends. Germline CDR1 MGHRA, CDR2 YSYEKL.

This clonotype was seen many times. V gene TRBV5-1 combines with J gene TRBJ2-3; no clear D. The CDR3 sequence is 14 residues long. V gave up 4 bases and J gave up 4 bases, with 13 bases separating them. From germline, CDR1 is SGHRS and CDR2 YFSETQ. CDR3 DNA sequence: TGCGCCAGCAGCGGTTCGGGTTTGGCAGATACGCAGTATTTT. This gives the protein CASSGSGLADTQYF.